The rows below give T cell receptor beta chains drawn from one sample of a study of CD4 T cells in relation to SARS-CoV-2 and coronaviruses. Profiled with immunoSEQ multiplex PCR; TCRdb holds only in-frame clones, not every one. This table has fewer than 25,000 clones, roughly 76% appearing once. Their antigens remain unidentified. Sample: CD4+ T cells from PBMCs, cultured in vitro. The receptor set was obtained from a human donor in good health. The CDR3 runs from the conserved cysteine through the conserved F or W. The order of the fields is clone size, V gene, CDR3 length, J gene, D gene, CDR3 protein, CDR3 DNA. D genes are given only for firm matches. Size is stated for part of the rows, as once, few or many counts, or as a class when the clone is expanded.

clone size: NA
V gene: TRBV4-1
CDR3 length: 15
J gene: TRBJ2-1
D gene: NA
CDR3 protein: CASSQTERRYNEQFF
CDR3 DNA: TGCGCCAGCAGCCAAACCGAGAGACGGTACAATGAGCAGTTCTTC

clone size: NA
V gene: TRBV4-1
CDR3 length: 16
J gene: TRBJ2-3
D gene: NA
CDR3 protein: CASSQEIGATTDTQYF
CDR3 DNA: TGCGCCAGCAGCCAAGAAATCGGGGCAACCACAGATACGCAGTATTTT

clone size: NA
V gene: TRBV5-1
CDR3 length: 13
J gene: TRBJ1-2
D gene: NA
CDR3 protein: CASRAGSLRGYTF
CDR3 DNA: TGCGCCAGCAGGGCCGGGTCTCTCCGGGGCTACACCTTC

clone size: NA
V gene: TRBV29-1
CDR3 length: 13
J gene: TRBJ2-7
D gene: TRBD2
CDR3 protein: CSGLAGLSYEQYF
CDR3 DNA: TGCAGCGGATTAGCGGGCCTCTCCTACGAGCAGTACTTC

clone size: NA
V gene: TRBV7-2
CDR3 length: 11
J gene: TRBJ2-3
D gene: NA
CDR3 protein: CASSAENTQYF
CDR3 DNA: TGTGCCAGCAGCGCCGAGAACACGCAGTATTTT

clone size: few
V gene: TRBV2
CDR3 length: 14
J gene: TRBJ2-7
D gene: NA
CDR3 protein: CASSGGTFDYEQYF
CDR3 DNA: TGTGCCAGCAGTGGGGGGACATTCGACTACGAGCAGTACTTC

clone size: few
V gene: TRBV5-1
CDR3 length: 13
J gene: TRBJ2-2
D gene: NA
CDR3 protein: CATSAVDDGELFF
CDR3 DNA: TGCGCCACCTCTGCCGTCGACGACGGGGAGCTGTTTTTT

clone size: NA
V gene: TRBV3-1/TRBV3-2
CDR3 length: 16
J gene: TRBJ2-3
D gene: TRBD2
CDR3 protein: CASSQGASGGIDTQYF
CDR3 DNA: TGTGCCAGCAGCCAAGGGGCTAGCGGGGGGATAGATACGCAGTATTTT

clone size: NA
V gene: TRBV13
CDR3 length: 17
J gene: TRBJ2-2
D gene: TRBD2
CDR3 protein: CASTERGGPRFTGELFF
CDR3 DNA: TGTGCCAGCACCGAGCGGGGGGGCCCCCGGTTCACCGGGGAGCTGTTTTTT

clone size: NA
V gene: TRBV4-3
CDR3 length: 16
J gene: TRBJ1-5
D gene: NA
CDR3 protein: CASSQEGGFGNQPQHF
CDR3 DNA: TGCGCCAGCAGCCAAGAGGGGGGCTTCGGCAATCAGCCCCAGCATTTT

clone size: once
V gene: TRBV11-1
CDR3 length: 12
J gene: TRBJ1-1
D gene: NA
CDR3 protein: CASSLELGEAFF
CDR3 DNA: TGTGCCAGCAGCTTAGAATTGGGGGAAGCTTTCTTT

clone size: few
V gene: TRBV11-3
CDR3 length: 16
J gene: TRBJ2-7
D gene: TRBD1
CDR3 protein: CASSFGSGTGHYEQYF
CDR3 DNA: TGTGCCAGCAGCTTTGGGTCCGGGACAGGGCACTACGAGCAGTACTTC